Below, 21 T cell receptor beta chains from the same sample are listed, as sequenced in a study of T cells after yellow fever vaccination. TCRdb reanalysed the 5' RACE reads using MiXCR and keeps one entry per CDR3 protein. Of 620,000 or so distinct CDR3 sequences listed, about 12% are singletons. The specimen comprised PBMCs, sampled on the day of the yellow fever booster vaccination. These TCRs come from a man aged 25 to 45 who received the YFV17D yellow fever vaccine.

This clonotype has a count of ten or more. The chain employs TRBV5-1 and TRBJ2-7, with TRBD2 identical over 14 bases. V lost 5 bases, J lost 4 bases, and 5 bases stayed unmatched. The CDR3 is 15 amino acids. Per germline, CDR1 SGHRS and CDR2 YFSETQ. The CDR3 coding sequence is TGCGCCAGCAGAACAGGACTAGCGGGAGGATACGAGCAGTACTTC. Translation gives CASRTGLAGGYEQYF.

The J gene is TRBJ2-5, the V gene TRBV7-2; D is unresolved. The CDR3 sequence is 16 residues long. V was trimmed by 1 base and J by 5 bases, leaving 17 bases between them. Germline assignment: CDR1 SGHTA and CDR2 FQGNSA. The CDR3 loop is CASSLGGSPRGETQYF. As DNA, the CDR3 is TGTGCCAGCAGCTTAGGTGGGTCCCCCCGTGGGGAGACCCAGTACTTC.

In its sample, this clonotype was seen a few times. This chain uses TRBV5-6 with TRBJ2-1; D gene uncertain. Trimming cost V 4 bases and J 4 bases, with 15 bases left between them. Germline V gene data show CDR1 as SGHDT and CDR2 as YYEEEE. CDR3 size: 15 residues. The CDR3 DNA follows: TGTGCCAGCAGCCGTGGACCAGCGAATTACAATGAGCAGTTCTTC. Its protein is CASSRGPANYNEQFF.

The V gene is TRBV6-2 or TRBV6-3, the J gene TRBJ2-7; D possibly corresponds to TRBD2 (5 bases). The CDR3 length is 12 residues. Germline CDR1 reads MNHEY; CDR2 reads SVGEGT. Trimming removed 8 bases from V and 2 bases from J, with 10 bases in between. The CDR3 DNA reads as TGTGCCAGCCTGGACGGGGCCTACGAGCAGTACTTC. It yields the protein CASLDGAYEQYF.

CDR3 nucleotides: TGCAGCGCCTGGGGACAGGATGGCTACACCTTC. Amino acids: CSAWGQDGYTF. This chain connects TRBV29-1 to TRBJ1-2; 8 nucleotides match TRBD1. Trimming removed 7 bases from V and 6 bases from J; junction bases left unmatched: 4. The CDR3 has 11 residues. Germline-derived CDR1 and CDR2 are SQVTM and ANQGSEA.

This clonotype has a handful of counts. The V and J genes are TRBV12-3 or TRBV12-4 and TRBJ1-1; TRBD1 might be the D (5 bases). Trimming took 6 bases from V and 11 from J, leaving 22 bases between them. The length of the CDR3 is 14 residues. The CDR3 loop reads CASSKQRLGGSAFF. Here the CDR3 DNA reads TGTGCCAGCAGCAAACAACGGCTGGGGGGGTCGGCTTTCTTT.

This chain connects TRBV7-2 to TRBJ2-1, with TRBD1 as a possible D gene (6 bases). V was cut by 4 bases and J by 1 base, with 17 bases left in between. CDR1 and CDR2 (germline): SGHTA, FQGNSA. The CDR3 is 17 amino acids. CDR3 DNA: TGTGCCAGCAGCTCAAACCAACAGGGAATATCCTACAATGAGCAGTTCTTC. This gives the protein CASSSNQQGISYNEQFF.

The rearrangement uses TRBV12-3 or TRBV12-4 and TRBJ2-1, with TRBD1 identical over 7 bases. The CDR3 consists of 14 residues. The trim removed 2 bases at V and 6 bases at J, leaving 4 bases unmatched. The CDR3 reads CASSLTDRANEQFF. In nucleotides, the CDR3 is TGTGCCAGCAGTTTAACCGACAGGGCCAATGAGCAGTTCTTC.

The table lists this clonotype with a few counts. The chain joins TRBV19 to TRBJ1-2; possible D gene TRBD1, 5 bases. Germline V gene sequence: CDR1 LNHDA, CDR2 SQIVND (reference sequence). V was trimmed by 3 bases and J by 3 bases, leaving 11 bases between them. The CDR3 totals 14 residues. CDR3 sequence: CASSIGRADYGYTF. CDR3 DNA: TGTGCCAGTAGTATTGGCAGGGCAGACTATGGCTACACCTTC.

This clonotype was observed a handful of times. Just one base apart from a much larger clone, this may be a read error. This chain links TRBV20-1 with TRBJ1-5, with TRBD1 matching over 7 bases. Germline values: CDR1 DFQATT, CDR2 SNEGSKA (reference sequence). The CDR3 length is 16 residues. Here the CDR3 DNA reads TGCTGTGCTAGCTCACAACAGGGGATCGCTGTCCAGCCCCAGCATTTT. Translation gives CCASSQQGIAVQPQHF.

V usage is TRBV19 and J usage is TRBJ2-3, with a weak D call TRBD2 (6 bases). Germline CDR1 LNHDA, CDR2 SQIVND (reference sequence). Trimming shortened V by 6 bases and J by 2 bases, and 15 bases separated the two germline ends. This CDR3 is 15 amino acids long. In DNA, the CDR3 is TGTGCCAGTAGGTCATTAGCGGAGACCACAGATACGCAGTATTTT. It specifies CASRSLAETTDTQYF.

This clonotype was observed a few times. This chain uses TRBV4-3 with TRBJ2-7; D unresolved. Trimming stripped 0 bases from V and 4 bases from J, with 10 bases between. The CDR3 length is 14 residues. CDR1 is LGHNA and CDR2 is YSLEER in the germline V gene. CDR3: CASSQDLPLYEQYF. The CDR3 DNA follows: TGCGCCAGCAGCCAAGATCTTCCCCTTTACGAGCAGTACTTC.

The V gene is TRBV20-1, the J gene TRBJ1-4, with 7 bases lining up with TRBD1. The CDR3 extends over 13 amino acids. The germline V gene has CDR1 DFQATT and CDR2 SNEGSKA (reference sequence). Trimming took 3 bases from V and 8 from J; bases not matched to a gene: 6. Written as DNA, the CDR3 is TGCAGTGCTAGCAAAAGGGGGCGAGAAAAACTGTTTTTT. Protein product: CSASKRGREKLFF.

This chain connects TRBV4-3 to TRBJ1-2, with D uncertain. This CDR3 has 15 residues. The germline CDR1 and CDR2 sequences are LGHNA and YSLEER. Between the trimmed V and J ends, which lost 3 bases and 0 bases, there was a span of 11 bases. CDR3 in amino acids: CASSHTTPTNYGYTF. The CDR3 coding sequence is TGCGCCAGCAGCCATACGACACCTACTAACTATGGCTACACCTTC.

This clonotype showed up many times. V and J are TRBV11-1 and TRBJ2-6; D remains unclear. The ends were cut back, 3 bases at V and 4 bases at J, with 4 bases in the middle. CDR1 and CDR2 (germline): SGHAT, FQDESV (reference sequence). The CDR3 consists of 13 residues. The CDR3 DNA reads TGTGCCAGCAGCTTCACCGGGGCCAACGTCCTGACTTTC. Its translation is CASSFTGANVLTF.

This clonotype turned up a few times. The chain links TRBV7-2 to TRBJ2-7; no firm D call. Trimming took off 5 bases at V and 3 bases at J, with 8 bases between the two ends. There are 12 residues in the CDR3. Germline-derived CDR1 and CDR2 are SGHTA and FQGNSA. The CDR3 DNA reads TGTGCCAGCAGCCCAGAGCGCTACGAGCAGTACTTC. This sequence encodes CASSPERYEQYF.

This clonotype was recorded at least ten times. The gene calls are TRBV5-1 and TRBJ2-2; 7 nucleotides align to TRBD2. Trimming at V came to 4 bases and at J to 1 base, leaving 4 bases not matched to a gene. From germline, CDR1 is SGHRS and CDR2 YFSETQ. CDR3 size: 15 residues. The CDR3 spells CASSIPGGNTGELFF. CDR3 coding DNA: TGCGCCAGCAGCATACCGGGGGGGAACACCGGGGAGCTGTTTTTT. The full variable domain, completed using reference TRBV5-1 and TRBJ2-2, is KAGVTQTPRYLIKTRGQQVTLSCSPISGHRSVSWYQQTPGQGLQFLFEYFSETQRNKGNFPGRFSGRQFSNSRSEMNVSTLELGDSALYLCASSIPGGNTGELFFGEGSRLTVL.

The gene calls are TRBV5-6 and TRBJ2-1; 8 nucleotides line up with TRBD2. V lost 6 bases, J lost 7 bases, and 9 bases stayed unmatched. The germline V gene encodes CDR1 SGHDT and CDR2 YYEEEE. This CDR3 is built from 14 residues. Here the CDR3 reads CASNMPGGWNEQFF. CDR3 bases: TGTGCCAGCAACATGCCGGGGGGGTGGAATGAGCAGTTCTTC.

This clonotype was observed a handful of times. The rearrangement joins TRBV30 to TRBJ2-1, with 8 nucleotides matching TRBD2. CDR3 length: 14 amino acids. CDR1 is GTSNPN and CDR2 is SVGIG in the germline V gene (reference sequence). J was trimmed by 8 bases and V by 3 bases; bases with no gene match: 9. The CDR3, as DNA: TGTGCCTGGAGCATCGGGAGGGCGAATCATGAGCAGTTCTTC. It yields the protein CAWSIGRANHEQFF. Together with reference TRBV30 and TRBJ2-1, the CDR3 gives the full variable domain: SQTIHQWPATLVQPVGSPLSLECTVEGTSNPNLYWYRQAAGRGLQLLFYSVGIGQISSEVPQNLSASRPQDRQFILSSKKLLLSDSGFYLCAWSIGRANHEQFFGPGTRLTVL.

This clonotype was recorded a few times. The chain recombines TRBV29-1 with TRBJ2-5; tentatively, D is TRBD1 or TRBD2 (5 bases each). The V end lost 6 bases, the J end lost 5 bases, and 16 bases lay between the germline ends. CDR3 size: 13 residues. Germline loops: CDR1 SQVTM, CDR2 ANQGSEA. The CDR3, as DNA: TGCAGCGTCGCGAGTGGGGGTAGGGAGACCCAGTACTTC. Translation: CSVASGGRETQYF.

This clonotype has just a few counts. J is TRBJ2-7 and V is TRBV7-2; 14 nucleotides align to TRBD2. The CDR3 sequence is 15 residues long. The V segment lost 5 bases and the J segment 7 bases; nucleotides outside the gene matches: 7. Germline V gene sequence: CDR1 SGHTA, CDR2 FQGNSA. As DNA, the CDR3 is TGTGCCAGCAGCAGGGGACTAGCGGGAGCTCGTGAGCAGTACTTC. It specifies CASSRGLAGAREQYF.